This T cell receptor (beta chain) was identified in a study of cytomegalovirus exposure and HLA in healthy donors. Background on the study: Prior work identified 120 million or so unique TCR beta sequences in 150 million to 200 million T cells.

The study's findings and limits: Later analysis revealed greater clonal expansion in HLA-associated TCR beta chains than in equally common others. High sensitivity and specificity were reportedly achieved when the classifier diagnosed cytomegalovirus status.

The PCR used 60 Vbeta and 13 Jbeta primers. Profiling relied on immunoSEQ multiplex PCR, and the TCRdb table lists in-frame clones only, not all of them. The sample shows 110,000 or so clones, over 75% of them seen only once. Sampled while nominally healthy, donors likely had unrecorded immune exposures. Per germline, CDR1 MNHNY and CDR2 SVGAGI (reference sequence). The CDR3 length is 14 residues. V dropped 5 bases and J dropped 14 bases, with 19 bases sitting between them. This clone showed up just a few times. The target antigen is unknown. The TCR originated in a woman younger than 35 in good health and CMV-seronegative. The specimen sequenced was PBMCs. The V and J genes are TRBV6-6 and TRBJ1-6; a weak D match, TRBD1 (6 bases). The CDR3 loop is CASSPPGGTEALHF. The CDR3 DNA sequence: TGTGCCAGCAGTCCCCCTGGGGGCACAGAGGCCCTCCACTTT.